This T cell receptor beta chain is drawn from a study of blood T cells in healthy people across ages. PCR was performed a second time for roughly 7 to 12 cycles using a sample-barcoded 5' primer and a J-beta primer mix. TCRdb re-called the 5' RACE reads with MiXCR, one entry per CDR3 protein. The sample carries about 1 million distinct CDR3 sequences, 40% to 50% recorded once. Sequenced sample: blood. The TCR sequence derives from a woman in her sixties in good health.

In nucleotides, the CDR3 is TGCAGTGCGCCGGACGTAAAGGAAGGATCTAACTATGGCTACACCTTC. Its protein is CSAPDVKEGSNYGYTF. The V and J genes are TRBV20-1 and TRBJ1-2; D not certain. The CDR3 length is 16 residues. From germline, CDR1 is DFQATT and CDR2 SNEGSKA (reference sequence). The V end lost 6 bases, the J end lost 0 bases, and 20 bases lay between the germline ends.